Shown below are 10 T cell receptor beta chains from a single sample sequenced in a study of T cell changes during pregnancy in multiple sclerosis. Sequencing used immunoSEQ multiplex PCR; TCRdb keeps in-frame clones, though not all of them. Of 93,000 or so clones listed, 80% to 95% are singletons. This specimen was peripheral blood, taken before pregnancy. These receptors all stem from a female donor with multiple sclerosis, enrolled in a pregnancy study.

The V gene is TRBV5-4, the J gene TRBJ2-7; 8 bases are a match to TRBD1. From germline, CDR1 is SGHNT and CDR2 YYREEE (reference sequence). With V trimmed by 1 base and J by 0 bases, 3 bases remained unmatched. The CDR3 sequence is 15 residues long. CDR3 coding DNA: TGTGCCAGCAGCTTGCGGACAGGGTACTCCTACGAGCAGTACTTC. As protein: CASSLRTGYSYEQYF.

The rearrangement joins TRBV28 to TRBJ2-7; a possible D gene is TRBD2 (6 bases). Deletions cut 6 bases from V and 0 bases from J, with 15 bases between. The CDR3 has 15 amino acids. Germline lookup yields CDR1 MDHEN and CDR2 SYDVKM. The CDR3 DNA follows: TGTGCCAGCAGGCAGTTGGGGGAGGTCTCCTACGAGCAGTACTTC. Its translation is CASRQLGEVSYEQYF.

This chain connects TRBV15 to TRBJ2-5; 7 positions match TRBD1. This CDR3 has 13 amino acids. Germline V CDR1 and CDR2: LNHNV, YYDKDF (reference sequence). J lost 3 bases, V lost 5 bases, and 3 bases had no gene match. In DNA form, the CDR3 reads TGTGCCACCAGCTATGGACAGGAAGAGACCCAGTACTTC. Translation gives CATSYGQEETQYF.

V gene TRBV5-1 combines with J gene TRBJ2-7; 12 bases align to TRBD2. In germline, CDR1 is SGHRS, CDR2 YFSETQ. The CDR3 has 14 amino acids. The V and J ends lost 0 bases and 7 bases, in that order; junction bases with no gene match: 2. The CDR3 here is CASSLGLAGDEQYF. In DNA, the CDR3 is TGCGCCAGCAGCTTGGGACTAGCGGGGGATGAGCAGTACTTC.

The chain combines TRBV7-3 with TRBJ1-1, with 7 nucleotides matching TRBD1. There are 15 residues in the CDR3. Germline CDR1 is SGHTA and CDR2 is FQGTGA. With 0 bases clipped from V and 5 bases from J, the junction kept 6 bases outside the gene matches. For the CDR3, the DNA is TGTGCCAGCAGCTTAACCAGCACAGGGGAGACTGAAGCTTTCTTT. This translates into CASSLTSTGETEAFF.

This sequence joins TRBV7-3 and TRBJ2-2; 8 nucleotides agree with TRBD2. The trim removed 2 bases at V and 4 bases at J, leaving 9 bases unmatched. The V gene's germline CDR1 is SGHTA and CDR2 FQGTGA. This CDR3 has 17 residues. As DNA, the CDR3 is TGTGCCAGCAGCTTAGGAGGAGCGGGGGCCACCACCGGGGAGCTGTTTTTT. Its translation is CASSLGGAGATTGELFF.

The J gene is TRBJ1-3, the V gene TRBV18; 9 bases match TRBD1. The CDR3 length is 18 residues. The germline V gene has CDR1 KGHSH and CDR2 LQKENI. V trimming: 1 base; J trimming: 1 base; junction bases outside the gene matches: 8. The chain's CDR3 is CASSPLGGQGRSGNTIYF. The CDR3 nucleotides read TGTGCCAGCTCACCACTCGGCGGACAGGGGAGATCTGGAAACACCATATATTTT.

The rearrangement joins TRBV30 to TRBJ2-7; the match to TRBD1 covers 9 bases. The CDR3 length is 13 residues. CDR1 and CDR2 from the germline V gene are GTSNPN and SVGIG (reference sequence). V gave up 3 bases and J gave up 5 bases; unmatched junction bases: 5. CDR3 nucleotides: TGTGCCTGGAGATTTGACAGGGGGAACGAGCAGTACTTC. The encoded protein is CAWRFDRGNEQYF. The whole variable domain, filled in from reference TRBV30 and TRBJ2-7, reads SQTIHQWPATLVQPVGSPLSLECTVEGTSNPNLYWYRQAAGRGLQLLFYSVGIGQISSEVPQNLSASRPQDRQFILSSKKLLLSDSGFYLCAWRFDRGNEQYFGPGTRLTVT.

The gene calls are TRBV27 and TRBJ2-7; D not resolved. Germline V CDR1 and CDR2: MNHEY, SMNVEV (reference sequence). CDR3 length: 14 residues. Deletions cut 8 bases from V and 4 bases from J, with 18 bases between. CDR3 residues: CASRVRGTQYEQYF. As DNA, the CDR3 is TGTGCCAGCCGGGTTCGAGGTACTCAATACGAGCAGTACTTC.

This clone was detected only once. The chain links TRBV4-1 to TRBJ2-7; TRBD1 agrees at 8 bases. CDR3 size: 14 residues. V dropped 6 bases and J dropped 7; count of bases not matched to a gene: 11. CDR1 is MGHRA and CDR2 is YSYEKL in the germline V gene. Here the CDR3 DNA reads TGCGCCAGCAGTCCCTGGACAGGGACGGAAGAGCAGTACTTC. This gives the protein CASSPWTGTEEQYF.